These 22 T cell receptor beta chains were sequenced from one sample in a study of beta chain features in type 1 diabetes. What was sequenced were expressed TCRB transcripts, since all of the isolated RNA had been reverse transcribed. Libraries were prepared by immunoSEQ multiplex PCR; TCRdb keeps only in-frame clonotypes and omits some of them. This sample has 300,000 or so clones, with roughly 14% found just once. No antigen is known for these receptors. Study-wide points: Moderately but significantly shorter TCRB CDR3s were found in Type 1 diabetes patients in all four CD4+ subsets.

Sequences were obtained from naive CD4+ T cells from blood. The receptors were sampled from a woman under 30 with type 1 diabetes.

This chain uses TRBV11-3 with TRBJ1-1; D gene unclear. The CDR3 has 13 residues. Trimming took off 5 bases at V and 3 bases at J, with 10 bases between the two ends. The germline V gene has CDR1 SGHNT and CDR2 YENEEA. The CDR3 coding sequence is TGTGCCAGCAGCCAAGGAGGTTACACTGAAGCTTTCTTT. This gives the protein CASSQGGYTEAFF.

Only a few counts were recorded for this clone. The chain carries TRBV5-1 and TRBJ2-1; a possible D gene is TRBD2 (6 bases). Trimming cost V 0 bases and J 8 bases, with 12 bases left between them. Germline assignment: CDR1 SGHRS and CDR2 YFSETQ. This CDR3 has 14 amino acids. DNA of the CDR3: TGCGCCAGCAGCTTGGATACTAGCAGCCATGAGCAGTTCTTC. Amino acid sequence: CASSLDTSSHEQFF.

The gene calls are TRBV15 and TRBJ1-1; no definite D call. The ends were cut back, 5 bases at V and 10 bases at J, with 23 bases in the middle. This CDR3 is 15 amino acids long. Germline V gives CDR1 LNHNV, CDR2 YYDKDF (reference sequence). The CDR3 protein is CATSDPGGGPIGAFF. CDR3 coding DNA: TGTGCCACCAGCGATCCCGGAGGAGGGCCTATTGGAGCTTTCTTT.

Only a few counts were recorded for this clone. The rearrangement uses TRBV19 and TRBJ2-1; TRBD2 matches 10 bases. Germline V gene lookup returns CDR1 LNHDA and CDR2 SQIVND (reference sequence). V shed 5 bases and J 10 bases; nucleotides not matched to a gene: 14. The CDR3 has 16 residues. The DNA of the CDR3 is TGTGCCAGTAGTCTCGGACTAGCGGCCCCTCGGTCGGAGCAGTTCTTC. Its protein is CASSLGLAAPRSEQFF.

This clone was observed a few times. The gene calls are TRBV18 and TRBJ1-4, with 8 bases aligning to TRBD1. J was trimmed by 7 bases and V by 6 bases; bases with no gene match: 7. Germline-derived CDR1 and CDR2 are KGHSH and LQKENI. The CDR3 loop spans 14 amino acids. The DNA for the CDR3 is TGTGCCAGCTCCGACAGGGGCCGGGGTGAAAAACTGTTTTTT. It translates to CASSDRGRGEKLFF. The full variable domain, in which reference TRBV18 and TRBJ1-4 provide the parts outside the CDR3, is NAGVMQNPRHLVRRRGQEARLRCSPMKGHSHVYWYRQLPEEGLKFMVYLQKENIIDESGMPKERFSAEFPKEGPSILRIQQVVRGDSAAYFCASSDRGRGEKLFFGSGTQLSVL.

This clone turned up a few times. V usage is TRBV7-2 and J usage is TRBJ1-1, with D possibly being TRBD1 (5 bases). V was shortened by 5 bases and J by 0 bases, with 16 bases between the two germline ends. This CDR3 region has 16 residues. Germline V gives CDR1 SGHTA, CDR2 FQGNSA. Here the CDR3 DNA reads TGTGCCAGCAGCCCCCGCCGGGGGGATATGAACACTGAAGCTTTCTTT. It is translated as CASSPRRGDMNTEAFF.

This chain uses TRBV7-9 with TRBJ2-1; 7 positions agree with TRBD2. Germline lookup yields CDR1 SEHNR and CDR2 FQNEAQ (reference sequence). V lost 8 bases and J lost 0; bases outside the gene matches: 4. The CDR3 has 14 amino acids. CDR3 protein: CASSSGSSYNEQFF. The CDR3 nucleotides are TGTGCCAGCTCTAGCGGTAGCTCCTACAATGAGCAGTTCTTC.

This clone appeared a few times. This chain connects TRBV20-1 to TRBJ2-1, with 7 bases that match TRBD2. This CDR3 spans 11 amino acids. Per the germline V gene, CDR1 is DFQATT and CDR2 is SNEGSKA (reference sequence). The trim removed 2 bases at V and 13 bases at J, leaving 5 bases unmatched. This chain's CDR3 is CSARPPGGQFF. Written as DNA, the CDR3 is TGCAGTGCTAGACCCCCGGGGGGACAGTTCTTC.

The chain uses TRBV9 and TRBJ2-5; 8 bases fit TRBD1. Germline-derived CDR1 and CDR2 are SGDLS and YYNGEE. CDR3 length equals 14 residues. The V segment lost 3 bases and the J segment 1 base; nucleotides outside the gene matches: 2. In DNA form, the CDR3 reads TGTGCCAGCAGCGAGGGGACAGGCCAAGAGACCCAGTACTTC. It specifies CASSEGTGQETQYF.

The rearrangement uses TRBV19 and TRBJ1-5; the D is unclear. V dropped 3 bases and J dropped 6 bases, with 9 bases sitting between them. CDR3 size: 13 residues. The germline V gene encodes CDR1 LNHDA and CDR2 SQIVND (reference sequence). This CDR3 reads CASSIQSPQPQHF. The CDR3 nucleotides read TGTGCCAGTAGTATCCAGTCACCTCAGCCCCAGCATTTT. Variable domain in full (rest from reference TRBV19 and TRBJ1-5): DGGITQSPKYLFRKEGQNVTLSCEQNLNHDAMYWYRQDPGQGLRLIYYSQIVNDFQKGDIAEGYSVSREKKESFPLTVTSAQKNPTAFYLCASSIQSPQPQHFGDGTRLSIL.

The V call is TRBV4-2, the J call TRBJ1-5; D is perhaps TRBD1 (5 bases). The CDR3 length is 14 residues. Germline V CDR1 and CDR2: LGHNA, YNFKEQ. Trimming left V 0 bases short and J 5 bases short, with 8 bases between. CDR3 in DNA: TGTGCCAGCAGCCAAGATCGGGGGGATCAGCCCCAGCATTTT. This encodes CASSQDRGDQPQHF.

There are a few counts of this clone. The CDR3 nucleotides read TGTGCCAGCAGTGAAGTACAGGGCGGGAACATTCAGTACTTC. Its protein is CASSEVQGGNIQYF. The rearrangement joins TRBV2 to TRBJ2-4, with a weak D call TRBD1 (6 bases). From germline, CDR1 is SNHLY and CDR2 FYNNEI. This CDR3 contains 14 residues. With 1 base removed from V and 7 bases from J, the gap between germline ends came to 11 bases. Full variable domain (rest looked up from reference TRBV2 and TRBJ2-4): EPEVTQTPSHQVTQMGQEVILRCVPISNHLYFYWYRQILGQKVEFLVSFYNNEISEKSEIFDDQFSVERPDGSNFTLKIRSTKLEDSAMYFCASSEVQGGNIQYFGAGTRLSVL.

The J gene is TRBJ1-2, the V gene TRBV9; TRBD1 matches at 10 bases. Trimming cost V 3 bases and J 3 bases; bases outside gene matches: 11. The CDR3 is 17 residues long. Germline CDR1 reads SGDLS; CDR2 reads YYNGEE. The CDR3: CASSGGTGANLDYGYTF. DNA of the CDR3: TGTGCCAGCAGCGGGGGGACAGGGGCCAACTTGGACTATGGCTACACCTTC.

This clone turned up a few times. V gene TRBV18 combines with J gene TRBJ2-3; TRBD1 might be the D (6 bases). Deletions cut 1 base from V and 2 bases from J, with 10 bases between. Germline loops: CDR1 KGHSH, CDR2 LQKENI. The CDR3 covers 15 residues. CDR3 in amino acids: CASSPQDSHTDTQYF. CDR3 nucleotide sequence: TGTGCCAGCTCACCACAGGACAGCCACACAGATACGCAGTATTTT.

The rearrangement links TRBV30 to TRBJ1-2; possibly TRBD1 for D (6 bases). There are 15 residues in the CDR3. CDR1 and CDR2 from the germline V gene are GTSNPN and SVGIG (reference sequence). The V gene lost 5 bases and the J gene lost 10 bases, with 26 bases spanning the gap. The CDR3 DNA follows: TGTGCCTGGGGGAGAGGGGGGGGCAAATCCTCGTCCTACACCTTC. Protein product: CAWGRGGGKSSSYTF.

The chain combines TRBV4-1 with TRBJ2-4, with TRBD2 identical over 12 bases. The germline V gene has CDR1 MGHRA and CDR2 YSYEKL. CDR3 length equals 17 residues. Trimming took 3 bases from V and 1 from J; bases not matched to a gene: 4. The CDR3 is CASSQPTSGRAKNIQYF. The CDR3 coding sequence is TGCGCCAGCAGCCAGCCCACTAGCGGGAGGGCCAAAAACATTCAGTACTTC.

This clone has more than one count but fewer than ten. The CDR3 reads CASSEVTVELGTEAFF. The CDR3 DNA reads as TGTGCCAGCAGTGAAGTGACAGTGGAGCTAGGAACTGAAGCTTTCTTT. The V call is TRBV2, the J call TRBJ1-1; perhaps TRBD1 as D (5 bases). The CDR3 covers 16 residues. From germline, CDR1 is SNHLY and CDR2 FYNNEI. With 1 base removed from V and 5 bases from J, the gap between germline ends came to 17 bases.

The chain joins TRBV5-1 to TRBJ2-2, with 12 bases fitting TRBD1. The CDR3 spans 16 residues. CDR1 SGHRS and CDR2 YFSETQ come from the germline V gene. J gave up 5 bases and V 4 bases, and 6 bases lay outside the gene matches. The CDR3 here is CASSPGTGGSTGELFF. CDR3 DNA sequence: TGCGCCAGCAGCCCCGGGACAGGGGGCAGTACCGGGGAGCTGTTTTTT.

This chain connects TRBV2 to TRBJ2-3, with D uncertain. Trimming took off 7 bases at V and 2 bases at J, with 13 bases between the two ends. The length of the CDR3 is 14 residues. Germline CDR1 and CDR2: SNHLY and FYNNEI. CDR3 sequence: CASTQASPTDTQYF. The CDR3 nucleotides are TGTGCCAGCACCCAAGCTAGTCCCACAGATACGCAGTATTTT.

With respect to this clone: Distinct nucleotide sequences in the sample also encode this CDR3. This chain connects TRBV7-2 to TRBJ2-3; D not certain. The CDR3 has 12 residues. Germline V gene data show CDR1 as SGHTA and CDR2 as FQGNSA. Between the trimmed V and J ends, which lost 6 bases and 2 bases, there was a span of 6 bases. The CDR3 is CASSTYTDTQYF. The DNA for the CDR3 is TGTGCCAGCAGTACTTACACAGATACGCAGTATTTT.

This clone was counted a few times. This chain connects TRBV29-1 to TRBJ1-1; D is possibly TRBD1 (5 bases). Germline CDR1 SQVTM, CDR2 ANQGSEA. The CDR3 has 15 residues. DNA for the CDR3: TGCAGTGGCGGAGCTAAGGGGTATTTCGACACTGAAGCTTTCTTT. It codes for CSGGAKGYFDTEAFF.

A few counts support this clone. The V call is TRBV6-5, the J call TRBJ2-5; 8 bases line up with TRBD1. Germline loops: CDR1 MNHEY, CDR2 SVGAGI. V gave up 2 bases and J gave up 5 bases; unmatched junction bases: 7. The CDR3 loop spans 15 amino acids. The CDR3 DNA follows: TGTGCCAGCAGTTACCAGACAGGGGTCGGGGAGACCCAGTACTTC. Translation gives CASSYQTGVGETQYF.